This TCR beta chain was captured in a study of T cell clones after liver transplantation. Study background: In this trial, immunosuppression withdrawal was attempted within 2 years of liver transplant. Three of eight recipients were HCV-positive; others had non-autoimmune, non-viral indications.

The length of the CDR3 is 15 residues. Germline V gene data show CDR1 as SGHNT and CDR2 as YYREEE (reference sequence). V was pared by 4 bases and J by 5 bases, with 19 bases between. Comments on this clone: The antigen is unknown.

Study-level findings and limits: The donor-reactive repertoire was only partly measurable in two subjects, lacking donor cells. Rather than being deleted, graft donor-reactive T cells may have moved into the graft.

The assay was immunoSEQ multiplex PCR, and TCRdb's table has in-frame clones only and misses some. The sample consists of 95,000 to 110,000 clones, 82% of them appearing once. The chain recombines TRBV5-4 with TRBJ2-7; D unclear. This clonotype was sampled from a human donor who received a liver transplant. The starting material was CD4+ T cells from blood, obtained before liver transplant. In nucleotides, the CDR3 is TGTGCCAGCAGCCCCCGGAGCGAAAAACGCCACGAGCAGTACTTC. Translating gives CASSPRSEKRHEQYF. The full variable domain, rest sourced from reference TRBV5-4 and TRBJ2-7, is ETGVTQSPTHLIKTRGQQVTLRCSSQSGHNTVSWYQQALGQGPQFIFQYYREEENGRGNFPPRFSGLQFPNYSSELNVNALELDDSALYLCASSPRSEKRHEQYFGPGTRLTVT.